This T cell receptor beta chain was observed in a study of shared clonotypes between healthy human individuals. On this clone: The sample contains more than one DNA sequence encoding this CDR3.

V lost 0 bases to trimming and J lost 5 bases, with 1 base between them. CDR1 and CDR2 (germline): SGHVS, FNYEAQ. The length of the CDR3 is 11 residues. Assay: immunoSEQ multiplex PCR; the TCRdb copy retains only in-frame clones and omits some. The sample records about 1 million clones, 65% to 80% being singletons. The chain carries TRBV7-6 and TRBJ2-5; D gene unclear. Sequenced input: memory CD4+ T cells sorted from blood. As to subset: CD45RA-negative fraction. This TCR was recovered from a man younger than 30 in good health. CDR3 residues: CASSLAETQYF. As DNA, the CDR3 is TGTGCCAGCAGCTTAGCGGAGACCCAGTACTTC.